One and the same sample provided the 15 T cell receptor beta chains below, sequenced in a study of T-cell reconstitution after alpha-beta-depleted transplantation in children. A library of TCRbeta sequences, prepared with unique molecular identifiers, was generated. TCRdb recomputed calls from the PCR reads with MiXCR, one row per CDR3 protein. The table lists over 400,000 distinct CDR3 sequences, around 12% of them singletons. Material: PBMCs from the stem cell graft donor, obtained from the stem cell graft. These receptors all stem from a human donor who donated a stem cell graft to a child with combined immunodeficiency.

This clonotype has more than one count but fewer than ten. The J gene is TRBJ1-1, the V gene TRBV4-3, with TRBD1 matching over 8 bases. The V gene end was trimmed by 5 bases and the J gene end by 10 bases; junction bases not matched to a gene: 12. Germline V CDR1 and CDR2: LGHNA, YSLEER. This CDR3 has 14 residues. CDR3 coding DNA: TGCGCCAGCAGCGACTTGGACAGGGTCAACGGAGCTTTCTTT. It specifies CASSDLDRVNGAFF.

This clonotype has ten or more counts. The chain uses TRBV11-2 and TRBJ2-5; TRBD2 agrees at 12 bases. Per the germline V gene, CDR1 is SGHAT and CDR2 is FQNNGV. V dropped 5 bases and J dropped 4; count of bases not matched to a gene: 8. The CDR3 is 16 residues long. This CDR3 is CASSPGTSGYLETQYF. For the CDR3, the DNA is TGTGCCAGCAGCCCTGGGACTAGCGGGTATCTAGAGACCCAGTACTTC.

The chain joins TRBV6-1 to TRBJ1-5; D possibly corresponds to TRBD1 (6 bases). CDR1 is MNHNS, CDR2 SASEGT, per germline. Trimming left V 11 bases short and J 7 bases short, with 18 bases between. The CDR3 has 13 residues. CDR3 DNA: TGTGCCGCGGGCGGGGGGCAAGGCCAGCCCCAGCATTTT. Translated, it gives CAAGGGQGQPQHF.

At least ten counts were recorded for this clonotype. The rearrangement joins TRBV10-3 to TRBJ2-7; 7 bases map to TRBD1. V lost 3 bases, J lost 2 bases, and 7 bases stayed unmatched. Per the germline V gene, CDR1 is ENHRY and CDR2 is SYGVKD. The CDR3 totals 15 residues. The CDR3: CAISDPDRAPYEQYF. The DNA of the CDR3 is TGTGCCATCAGTGACCCCGACAGGGCACCCTACGAGCAGTACTTC.

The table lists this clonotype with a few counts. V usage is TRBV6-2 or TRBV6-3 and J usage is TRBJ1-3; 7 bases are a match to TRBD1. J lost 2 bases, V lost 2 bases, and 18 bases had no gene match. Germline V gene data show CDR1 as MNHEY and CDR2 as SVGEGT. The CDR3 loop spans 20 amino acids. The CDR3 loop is CASSYEPTRGQGGTGNTIYF. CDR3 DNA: TGTGCCAGCAGTTACGAGCCCACCCGAGGTCAGGGGGGAACTGGAAACACCATATATTTT.

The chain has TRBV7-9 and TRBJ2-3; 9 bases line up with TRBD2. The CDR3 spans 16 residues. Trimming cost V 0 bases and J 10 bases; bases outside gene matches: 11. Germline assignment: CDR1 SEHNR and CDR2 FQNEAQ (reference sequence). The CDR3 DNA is TGTGCCAGCAGCTTAGCCCCGGCGGGAGGGCGCGCATCGCAGTATTTT. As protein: CASSLAPAGGRASQYF.

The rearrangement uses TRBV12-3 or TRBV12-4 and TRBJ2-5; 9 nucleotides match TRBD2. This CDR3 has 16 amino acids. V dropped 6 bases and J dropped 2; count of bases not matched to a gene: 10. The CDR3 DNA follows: TGTGCCAGCAGCCCTAATAGCGGGGGCTTACAAGAGACCCAGTACTTC. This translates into CASSPNSGGLQETQYF.

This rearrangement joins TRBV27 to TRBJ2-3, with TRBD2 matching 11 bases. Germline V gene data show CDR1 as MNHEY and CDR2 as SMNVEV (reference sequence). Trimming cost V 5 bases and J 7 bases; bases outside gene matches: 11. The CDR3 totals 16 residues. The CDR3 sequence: CASSPGTSGPQYTQYF. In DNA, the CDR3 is TGTGCCAGCAGTCCAGGGACTAGCGGCCCTCAATATACGCAGTATTTT.

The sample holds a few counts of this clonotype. CDR3 in amino acids: CSAPQVVRDQPQHF. The CDR3, as DNA: TGCAGTGCTCCCCAGGTCGTGCGCGATCAGCCCCAGCATTTT. The chain combines TRBV20-1 with TRBJ1-5; D remains unclear. The CDR3 runs to 14 residues. Trimming shortened V by 5 bases and J by 5 bases, and 16 bases separated the two germline ends. Germline CDR1 DFQATT, CDR2 SNEGSKA (reference sequence).

CDR3 sequence: CASSQRTNSYEQYF. In DNA form, the CDR3 reads TGTGCCAGCAGCCAAAGGACAAATTCCTACGAGCAGTACTTC. The chain employs TRBV3-1 and TRBJ2-7; weak D call: TRBD1 (5 bases). The CDR3 consists of 14 residues. CDR1 LGHDT and CDR2 YNNKEL come from the germline V gene (reference sequence). The V end was cut by 2 bases, the J end by 1 base, with 9 bases between.

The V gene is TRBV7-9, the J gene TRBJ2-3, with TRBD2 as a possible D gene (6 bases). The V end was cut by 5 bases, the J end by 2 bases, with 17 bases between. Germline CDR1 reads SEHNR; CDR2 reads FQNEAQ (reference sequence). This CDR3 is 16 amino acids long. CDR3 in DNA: TGTGCCAGCAGCGGTCTTGAGCGGGCCCTCACAGATACGCAGTATTTT. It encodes CASSGLERALTDTQYF.

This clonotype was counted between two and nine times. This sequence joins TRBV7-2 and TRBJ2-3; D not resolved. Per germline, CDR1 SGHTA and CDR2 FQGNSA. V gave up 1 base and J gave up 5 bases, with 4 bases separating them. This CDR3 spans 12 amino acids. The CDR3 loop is CASSLEEDTQYF. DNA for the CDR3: TGTGCCAGCAGCTTAGAAGAAGATACGCAGTATTTT.

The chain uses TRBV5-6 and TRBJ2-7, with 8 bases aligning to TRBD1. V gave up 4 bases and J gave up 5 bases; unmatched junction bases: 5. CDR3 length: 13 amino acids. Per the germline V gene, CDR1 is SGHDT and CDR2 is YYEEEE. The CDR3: CASSVGQGHEQYF. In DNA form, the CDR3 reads TGTGCCAGCAGCGTCGGACAGGGCCACGAGCAGTACTTC.

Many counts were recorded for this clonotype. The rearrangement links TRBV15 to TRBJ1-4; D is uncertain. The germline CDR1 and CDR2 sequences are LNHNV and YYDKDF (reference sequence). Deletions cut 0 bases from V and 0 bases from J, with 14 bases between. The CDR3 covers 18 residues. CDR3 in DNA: TGTGCCACCAGCAGAGATATTACCTTCTATGCAACTAATGAAAAACTGTTTTTT. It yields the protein CATSRDITFYATNEKLFF.

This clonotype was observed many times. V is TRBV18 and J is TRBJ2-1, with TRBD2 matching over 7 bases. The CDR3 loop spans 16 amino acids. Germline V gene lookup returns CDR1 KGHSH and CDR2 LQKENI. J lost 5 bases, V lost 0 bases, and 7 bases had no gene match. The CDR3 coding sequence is TGTGCCAGCTCACCACCGACGGCGGGAGTCGACAATGAGCAGTTCTTC. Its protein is CASSPPTAGVDNEQFF.